The rows below give T cell receptor beta chains drawn from one sample of a study of spatial heterogeneity in lung cancer. TCRdb re-derived calls from the 5' RACE reads in MiXCR, one entry per CDR3 protein. The sample lists some 13,000 distinct CDR3 sequences, over 3% seen once, with roughly 8.1% in the top ten. The input for sequencing was lung tumor tissue, taken at surgery. These receptor sequences come from a male donor with early-stage non-small cell lung cancer. Both conserved end residues are part of each CDR3.

TRBV20-1,CSASTGLRSHTEAFF
TRBV10-3,CAISWTPRETQYF
TRBV2,CASSEGAGRIYGYTF
TRBV5-5,CASSPQGARKYTF
TRBV2,CASSEYGRDRTEAFF
TRBV5-1,CASSLGPSGANVLTF
TRBV6-2/TRBV6-3,CASSYLGSSGANVLTF
TRBV3-1,CASSRTARAAAEQYF
TRBV6-1,CASSDVRRLKPQHF
TRBV14,CASSTGQGGGEAFF
TRBV3-1,CASSSGIKETQYF
TRBV3-1,CASSIAGGIDTQYF
TRBV10-3,CAIRAGTENTEAFF
TRBV24-1,CATSDSRRAEAFF
TRBV19,CASSYRNSNQPQHF
TRBV20-1,CSARSGTGWETQYF
TRBV4-1,CASSQGQHSLEQFF